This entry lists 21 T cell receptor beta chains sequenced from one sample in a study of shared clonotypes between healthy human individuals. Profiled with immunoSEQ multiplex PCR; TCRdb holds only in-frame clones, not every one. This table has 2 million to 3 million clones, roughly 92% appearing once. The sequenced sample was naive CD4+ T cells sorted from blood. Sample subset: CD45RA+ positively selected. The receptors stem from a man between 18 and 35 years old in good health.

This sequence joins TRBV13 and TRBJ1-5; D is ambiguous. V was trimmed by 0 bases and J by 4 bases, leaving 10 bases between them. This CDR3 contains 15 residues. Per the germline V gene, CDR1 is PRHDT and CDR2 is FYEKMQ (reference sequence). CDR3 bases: TGTGCCAGCAGCTTAGGGGGCCTTGTGAATCAGCCCCAGCATTTT. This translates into CASSLGGLVNQPQHF. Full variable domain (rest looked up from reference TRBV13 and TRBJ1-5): AAGVIQSPRHLIKEKRETATLKCYPIPRHDTVYWYQQGPGQDPQFLISFYEKMQSDKGSIPDRFSAQQFSDYHSELNMSSLELGDSALYFCASSLGGLVNQPQHFGDGTRLSIL.

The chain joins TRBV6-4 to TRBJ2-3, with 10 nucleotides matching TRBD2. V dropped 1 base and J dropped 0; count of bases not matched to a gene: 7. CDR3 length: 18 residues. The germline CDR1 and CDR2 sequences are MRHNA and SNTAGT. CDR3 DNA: TGTGCCAGCAGTGACTTTCCTAGCGGGAGTCTGAGCACAGATACGCAGTATTTT. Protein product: CASSDFPSGSLSTDTQYF.

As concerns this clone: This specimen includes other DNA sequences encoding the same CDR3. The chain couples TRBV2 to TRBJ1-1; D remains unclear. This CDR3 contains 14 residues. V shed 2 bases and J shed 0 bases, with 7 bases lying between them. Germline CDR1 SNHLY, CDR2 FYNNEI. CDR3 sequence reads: CASSERRLNTEAFF. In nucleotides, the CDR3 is TGTGCCAGCAGTGAAAGGCGGCTGAACACTGAAGCTTTCTTT.

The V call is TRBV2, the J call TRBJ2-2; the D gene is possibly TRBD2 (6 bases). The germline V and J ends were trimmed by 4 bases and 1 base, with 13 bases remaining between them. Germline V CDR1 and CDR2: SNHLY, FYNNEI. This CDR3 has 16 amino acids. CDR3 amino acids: CASSVSGGGNTGELFF. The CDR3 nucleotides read TGTGCCAGCAGTGTGAGTGGGGGAGGGAACACCGGGGAGCTGTTTTTT.

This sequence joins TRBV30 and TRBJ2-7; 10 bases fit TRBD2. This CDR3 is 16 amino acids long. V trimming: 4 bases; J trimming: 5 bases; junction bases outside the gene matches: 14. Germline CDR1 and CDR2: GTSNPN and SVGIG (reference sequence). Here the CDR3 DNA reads TGTGCCTGGAATATCAACCTTAGCGGGGGGAAACACGAGCAGTACTTC. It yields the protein CAWNINLSGGKHEQYF.

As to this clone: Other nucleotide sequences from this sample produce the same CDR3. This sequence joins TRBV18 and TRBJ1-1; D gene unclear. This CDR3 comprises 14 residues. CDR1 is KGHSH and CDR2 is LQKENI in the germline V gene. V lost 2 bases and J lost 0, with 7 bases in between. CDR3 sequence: CASSPVLMNTEAFF. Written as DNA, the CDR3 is TGTGCCAGCTCACCAGTCCTCATGAACACTGAAGCTTTCTTT.

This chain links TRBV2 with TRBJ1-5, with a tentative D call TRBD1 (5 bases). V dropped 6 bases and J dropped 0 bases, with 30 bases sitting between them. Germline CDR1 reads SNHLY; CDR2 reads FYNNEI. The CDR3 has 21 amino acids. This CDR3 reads CASSPKKERTWNVYSNQPQHF. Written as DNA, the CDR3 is TGTGCCAGCAGCCCCAAAAAGGAGCGGACATGGAACGTATATAGCAATCAGCCCCAGCATTTT.

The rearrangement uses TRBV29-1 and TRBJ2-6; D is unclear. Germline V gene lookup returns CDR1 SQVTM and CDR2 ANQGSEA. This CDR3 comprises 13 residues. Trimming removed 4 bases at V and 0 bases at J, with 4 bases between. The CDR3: CSVASSGANVLTF. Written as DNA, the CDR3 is TGCAGCGTTGCGAGCTCTGGGGCCAACGTCCTGACTTTC.

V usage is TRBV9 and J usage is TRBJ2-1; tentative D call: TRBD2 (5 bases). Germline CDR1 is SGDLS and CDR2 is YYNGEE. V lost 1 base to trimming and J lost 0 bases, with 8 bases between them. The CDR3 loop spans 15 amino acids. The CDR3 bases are TGTGCCAGCAGCGTACGGGGTAGCTCCTACAATGAGCAGTTCTTC. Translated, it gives CASSVRGSSYNEQFF.

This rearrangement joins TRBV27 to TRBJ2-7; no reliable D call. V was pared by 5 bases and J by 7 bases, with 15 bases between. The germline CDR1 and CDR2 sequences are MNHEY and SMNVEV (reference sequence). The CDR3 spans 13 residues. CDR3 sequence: CASSLEPRPEQYF. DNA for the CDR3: TGTGCCAGCAGTCTAGAACCCAGACCAGAGCAGTACTTC.

In nucleotides, the CDR3 is TGTGCCAGCAGTTACACTTGGAACACTGAAGCTTTCTTT. It translates to CASSYTWNTEAFF. V gene TRBV6-5 combines with J gene TRBJ1-1; no clear D gene. With 2 bases removed from V and 1 base from J, the gap between germline ends came to 5 bases. This CDR3 has 13 residues. The germline V gene encodes CDR1 MNHEY and CDR2 SVGAGI.

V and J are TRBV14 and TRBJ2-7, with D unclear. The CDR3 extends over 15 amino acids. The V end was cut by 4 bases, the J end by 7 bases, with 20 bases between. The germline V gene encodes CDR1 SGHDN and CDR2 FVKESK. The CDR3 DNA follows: TGTGCCAGCAGCCGTAATCCCAGCGCAGGCCGAGAGCAGTACTTC. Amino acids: CASSRNPSAGREQYF.

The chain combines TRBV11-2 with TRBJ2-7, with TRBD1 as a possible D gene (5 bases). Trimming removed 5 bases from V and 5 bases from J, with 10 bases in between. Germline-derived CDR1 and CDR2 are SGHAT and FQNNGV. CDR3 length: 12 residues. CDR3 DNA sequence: TGTGCCAGCAGCCGCGTAGGGGACGAGCAGTACTTC. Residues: CASSRVGDEQYF. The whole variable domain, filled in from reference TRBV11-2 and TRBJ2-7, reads EAGVAQSPRYKIIEKRQSVAFWCNPISGHATLYWYQQILGQGPKLLIQFQNNGVVDDSQLPKDRFSAERLKGVDSTLKIQPAKLEDSAVYLCASSRVGDEQYFGPGTRLTVT.

The CDR3: CSAGNHEQYF. The CDR3 nucleotides are TGCAGTGCCGGGAACCACGAGCAGTACTTC. The chain couples TRBV20-1 to TRBJ2-7; D is possibly TRBD2 (5 bases). Germline CDR1 DFQATT, CDR2 SNEGSKA (reference sequence). V lost 6 bases to trimming and J lost 5 bases, with 8 bases between them. This CDR3 has 10 residues.

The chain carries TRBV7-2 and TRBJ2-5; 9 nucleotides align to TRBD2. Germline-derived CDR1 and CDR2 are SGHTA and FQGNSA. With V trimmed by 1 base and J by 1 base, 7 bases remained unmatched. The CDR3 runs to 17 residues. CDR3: CASSLVGPSGIQETQYF. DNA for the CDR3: TGTGCCAGCAGCTTAGTTGGTCCTAGCGGGATCCAAGAGACCCAGTACTTC. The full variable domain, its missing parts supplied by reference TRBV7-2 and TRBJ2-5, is GAGVSQSPSNKVTEKGKDVELRCDPISGHTALYWYRQSLGQGLEFLIYFQGNSAPDKSGLPSDRFSAERTGGSVSTLTIQRTQQEDSAVYLCASSLVGPSGIQETQYFGPGTRLLVL.

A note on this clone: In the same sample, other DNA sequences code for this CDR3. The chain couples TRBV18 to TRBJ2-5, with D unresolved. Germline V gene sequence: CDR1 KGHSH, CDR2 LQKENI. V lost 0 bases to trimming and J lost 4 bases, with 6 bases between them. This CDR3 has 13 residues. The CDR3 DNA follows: TGTGCCAGCTCACCACCAGTACGAGAGACCCAGTACTTC. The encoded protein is CASSPPVRETQYF.

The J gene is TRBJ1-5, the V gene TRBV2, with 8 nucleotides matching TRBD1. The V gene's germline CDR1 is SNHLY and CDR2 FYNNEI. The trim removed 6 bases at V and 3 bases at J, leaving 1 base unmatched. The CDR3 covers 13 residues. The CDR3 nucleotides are TGTGCCAGCAGCAGGGGGCTCAATCAGCCCCAGCATTTT. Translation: CASSRGLNQPQHF.

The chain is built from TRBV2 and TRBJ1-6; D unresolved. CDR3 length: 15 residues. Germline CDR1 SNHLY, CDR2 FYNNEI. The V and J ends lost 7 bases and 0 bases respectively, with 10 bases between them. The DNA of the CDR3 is TGTGCCAGCAAGTCAGAGAGCTCCTATAATTCACCCCTCCACTTT. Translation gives CASKSESSYNSPLHF.

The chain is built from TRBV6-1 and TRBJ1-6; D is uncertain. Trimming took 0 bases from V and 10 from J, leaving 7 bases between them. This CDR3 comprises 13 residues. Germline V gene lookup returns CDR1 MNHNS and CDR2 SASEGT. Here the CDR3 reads CASSEAMISPLHF. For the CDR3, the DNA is TGTGCCAGCAGTGAAGCAATGATATCACCCCTCCACTTT.

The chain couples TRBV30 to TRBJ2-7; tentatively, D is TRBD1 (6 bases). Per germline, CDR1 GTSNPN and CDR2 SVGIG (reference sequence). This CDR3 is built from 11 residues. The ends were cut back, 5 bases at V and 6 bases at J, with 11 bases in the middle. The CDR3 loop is CAWAQGPEQYF. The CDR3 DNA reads TGTGCCTGGGCCCAGGGGCCCGAGCAGTACTTC. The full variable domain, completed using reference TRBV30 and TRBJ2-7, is SQTIHQWPATLVQPVGSPLSLECTVEGTSNPNLYWYRQAAGRGLQLLFYSVGIGQISSEVPQNLSASRPQDRQFILSSKKLLLSDSGFYLCAWAQGPEQYFGPGTRLTVT.

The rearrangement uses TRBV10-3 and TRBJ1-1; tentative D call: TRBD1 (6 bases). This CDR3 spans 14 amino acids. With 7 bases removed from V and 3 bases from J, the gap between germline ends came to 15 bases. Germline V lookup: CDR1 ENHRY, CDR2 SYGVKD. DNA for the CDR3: TGTGCCATCAAGGTTACAGGGAGAGACACTGAAGCTTTCTTT. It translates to CAIKVTGRDTEAFF.